Each of the 12 T cell receptor beta chains below was sequenced from the same sample in a study of blood T cell repertoires in COVID-19. The table came from immunoSEQ multiplex PCR; TCRdb's copy has only in-frame clones and leaves some out. Of a few hundred thousand clones listed, about 84% were seen once; the top ten hold less than 8%. Sequencing used PBMCs or T cells enriched from blood (not recorded which). These receptors were taken from a woman between 40 and 55 years old with acute COVID-19.

The chain joins TRBV19 to TRBJ2-1, with TRBD1 matching over 7 bases. The CDR3 has 14 residues. Germline trimming cut 5 bases from V and 7 bases from J; bases unmatched to any gene: 8. Germline CDR1 is LNHDA and CDR2 is SQIVND (reference sequence). The CDR3 DNA reads TGTGCCAGTAGTGTCATCCGGGACAGTAATGAGCAGTTCTTC. Translation: CASSVIRDSNEQFF.

The V gene is TRBV28, the J gene TRBJ1-2, with D possibly matching TRBD1 (5 bases). The CDR3 extends over 12 amino acids. V was clipped by 10 bases and J by 0 bases, with 9 bases between them. Per the germline V gene, CDR1 is MDHEN and CDR2 is SYDVKM. In DNA, the CDR3 is TGTGCCATCACAGGCTCTAACTATGGCTACACCTTC. This codes for CAITGSNYGYTF.

The chain recombines TRBV2 with TRBJ1-5, with TRBD1 matching 7 bases. This CDR3 comprises 18 residues. Germline values: CDR1 SNHLY, CDR2 FYNNEI. V lost 3 bases to trimming and J lost 1 base; unmatched junction nucleotides: 12. This chain's CDR3 is CASSDGETGEISNQPQHF. DNA of the CDR3: TGTGCCAGCAGTGACGGCGAAACAGGGGAGATAAGCAATCAGCCCCAGCATTTT.

The rearrangement joins TRBV2 to TRBJ1-3, with D uncertain. The germline CDR1 and CDR2 sequences are SNHLY and FYNNEI. This CDR3 is 15 amino acids long. The ends were cut back, 8 bases at V and 0 bases at J, with 14 bases in the middle. The CDR3 DNA reads TGTGCCAGCGCTTCCCGAGGTATCTCTGGAAACACCATATATTTT. Encoded protein: CASASRGISGNTIYF.

The chain joins TRBV10-3 to TRBJ1-1; 8 bases are shared with TRBD1. The CDR3 extends over 13 amino acids. V dropped 7 bases and J dropped 1; count of bases not matched to a gene: 2. From germline, CDR1 is ENHRY and CDR2 SYGVKD. This CDR3 is CAITDRGNTEAFF. The DNA of the CDR3 is TGTGCCATCACCGACAGGGGGAACACTGAAGCTTTCTTT.

This rearrangement joins TRBV7-2 to TRBJ1-5; TRBD1 matches at 7 bases. This CDR3 is 16 amino acids long. CDR1 is SGHTA, CDR2 FQGNSA, per germline. V was pared by 1 base and J by 6 bases, with 9 bases of the junction left unmatched. This CDR3 reads CASSLDSGQDGQPQHF. CDR3 DNA sequence: TGTGCCAGCAGCTTAGATAGTGGACAGGATGGTCAGCCCCAGCATTTT.

The chain recombines TRBV7-6 with TRBJ2-7, with 7 bases lining up with TRBD2. The germline V gene has CDR1 SGHVS and CDR2 FNYEAQ. The CDR3 is 15 residues long. V shed 1 base and J 6 bases; nucleotides not matched to a gene: 9. The CDR3 reads CASSLGARAGSEQYF. As DNA, the CDR3 is TGTGCCAGCAGCTTAGGTGCCAGAGCGGGGAGCGAGCAGTACTTC.

The chain recombines TRBV5-1 with TRBJ1-2; 9 bases map to TRBD1. The CDR3 has 15 amino acids. Germline V CDR1 and CDR2: SGHRS, YFSETQ. V was clipped by 4 bases and J by 7 bases; unmatched bases: 11. CDR3 nucleotides: TGCGCCAGCAGCGCCCGGGGACAGGGAGATGGTGGCTACACCTTC. It yields the protein CASSARGQGDGGYTF.

The rearrangement uses TRBV15 and TRBJ1-2, with a possible D match to TRBD1 (5 bases). The CDR3 covers 12 residues. Trimming cost V 7 bases and J 4 bases, with 10 bases left between them. Germline-derived CDR1 and CDR2 are LNHNV and YYDKDF (reference sequence). The CDR3 loop reads CATTDSSYGYTF. The CDR3 nucleotides read TGTGCCACCACCGACAGCTCCTATGGCTACACCTTC.

The gene calls are TRBV9 and TRBJ2-7; TRBD2 agrees at 8 bases. The length of the CDR3 is 15 residues. CDR1 and CDR2 from the germline V gene are SGDLS and YYNGEE. Losses at the gene ends were 0 bases for V and 4 bases for J; bases not matched to a gene: 6. CDR3 residues: CASSVGSGGPYEQYF. CDR3 nucleotide sequence: TGTGCCAGCAGCGTAGGGTCGGGAGGGCCTTACGAGCAGTACTTC.

This sequence joins TRBV4-1 and TRBJ1-1; D uncertain. Germline lookup yields CDR1 MGHRA and CDR2 YSYEKL. The V and J ends lost 4 bases and 6 bases respectively, with 18 bases between them. The CDR3 covers 15 residues. CDR3: CASSPTPGAEAEAFF. The DNA of the CDR3 is TGCGCCAGCAGCCCCACCCCGGGAGCGGAGGCTGAAGCTTTCTTT.

This sequence joins TRBV5-5 and TRBJ2-7; TRBD1 agrees at 10 bases. The CDR3 extends over 12 amino acids. The germline V gene has CDR1 SGHKS and CDR2 YYEKEE (reference sequence). The ends lost 8 bases at V and 6 bases at J; junction bases unmatched: 5. CDR3 sequence reads: CASTGTGVEQYF. In DNA form, the CDR3 reads TGTGCCAGTACCGGGACAGGGGTCGAGCAGTACTTC.